These 23 T cell receptor beta chains were all obtained from the same sample, sequenced in a study of identical twins. MiXCR, run by TCRdb on the 5' RACE reads, gives a single entry per CDR3 protein. This table has 500,000 to 550,000 distinct CDR3 sequences, about a fifth appearing once. In addition, the sample was reused for a study of yellow fever vaccine responses in identical twins.

Input material: CD4+ T cells sorted from blood. All receptors come from a woman aged 18-35 years in good health.

This chain links TRBV2 with TRBJ2-7, with 9 bases that match TRBD1. With V trimmed by 4 bases and J by 1 base, 5 bases remained unmatched. This CDR3 spans 15 amino acids. Per germline, CDR1 SNHLY and CDR2 FYNNEI. The CDR3 region is CASSAQGAGSYEQYV. CDR3 coding DNA: TGTGCCAGCAGTGCACAGGGGGCTGGATCCTACGAGCAGTACGTC.

This clonotype was seen a handful of times. The J gene is TRBJ1-5, the V gene TRBV20-1; TRBD1 aligns across 9 bases. The CDR3 sequence is 14 residues long. The germline V gene has CDR1 DFQATT and CDR2 SNEGSKA (reference sequence). The V gene end was trimmed by 3 bases and the J gene end by 9 bases; junction bases not matched to a gene: 9. The CDR3 DNA reads as TGCAGTGCTAGTATTGAACAGGGGGCATGGCCCCAGCATTTT. It translates to CSASIEQGAWPQHF.

This clonotype has more than one count but fewer than ten. The gene calls are TRBV4-1 and TRBJ2-2; tentatively, D is TRBD1 (7 bases). V lost 4 bases and J 5 bases, leaving 17 bases between the germline ends. This CDR3 has 16 amino acids. Looked up from germline, CDR1 is MGHRA and CDR2 is YSYEKL. CDR3 nucleotides: TGCGCCAGCAGCCCAGGGGGGCAGGGTAGTACCGGGGAGCTGTTTTTT. It encodes CASSPGGQGSTGELFF.

A few counts support this clonotype. The V gene is TRBV12-3 or TRBV12-4, the J gene TRBJ2-3; a possible D gene is TRBD1 (6 bases). The CDR3 is 15 amino acids. The V end was cut by 3 bases, the J end by 5 bases, with 15 bases between. The CDR3 DNA sequence: TGTGCCAGCAGTTTTTGGCAGGGGCGAAAAGATACGCAGTATTTT. Translation gives CASSFWQGRKDTQYF.

V and J are TRBV5-1 and TRBJ1-3; D remains unclear. The V gene lost 5 bases and the J gene lost 0 bases, with 9 bases spanning the gap. Germline V gene data show CDR1 as SGHRS and CDR2 as YFSETQ. CDR3 length equals 14 residues. This CDR3 reads CASRPAISGNTIYF. The DNA for the CDR3 is TGCGCCAGCAGGCCAGCTATCTCTGGAAACACCATATATTTT.

In its sample, this clonotype was seen a few times. The chain joins TRBV28 to TRBJ2-7; D might be TRBD1 or TRBD2, each matching 5 bases. Germline loops: CDR1 MDHEN, CDR2 SYDVKM. V was trimmed by 4 bases and J by 2 bases, leaving 12 bases between them. This CDR3 has 14 residues. The CDR3 DNA reads as TGTGCCAGCAGTTCAGGGAGTATCCCCTACGAGCAGTACTTC. It codes for CASSSGSIPYEQYF. Full variable domain (missing parts from reference TRBV28 and TRBJ2-7): DVKVTQSSRYLVKRTGEKVFLECVQDMDHENMFWYRQDPGLGLRLIYFSYDVKMKEKGDIPEGYSVSREKKERFSLILESASTNQTSMYLCASSSGSIPYEQYFGPGTRLTVT.

This clonotype has just a few counts. V gene TRBV12-3 or TRBV12-4 combines with J gene TRBJ1-5; D call uncertain. The CDR3 extends over 16 amino acids. Trimming shortened V by 7 bases and J by 0 bases, and 16 bases separated the two germline ends. The CDR3 loop is CASTQHLGNSNQPQHF. Here the CDR3 DNA reads TGTGCCAGCACCCAACACCTCGGCAATAGCAATCAGCCCCAGCATTTT.

This clonotype was recorded a few times. The V gene is TRBV5-1, the J gene TRBJ2-7; 8 nucleotides match TRBD2. V was clipped by 5 bases and J by 1 base; unmatched bases: 11. The CDR3 sequence is 16 residues long. Germline CDR1 SGHRS, CDR2 YFSETQ. The CDR3 sequence is CASSRTGGPVSYEQYF. CDR3 sequence (DNA): TGCGCCAGCAGTCGGACGGGAGGGCCGGTATCCTACGAGCAGTACTTC.

The genes are TRBV19 and TRBJ2-3, with 8 bases that match TRBD2. The V segment lost 4 bases and the J segment 2 bases; nucleotides outside the gene matches: 8. CDR3 length: 16 amino acids. Germline CDR1 LNHDA, CDR2 SQIVND (reference sequence). The CDR3 bases are TGTGCCAGTAGTAGAGTAGCGGGATTTATCACAGATACGCAGTATTTT. Amino acid sequence: CASSRVAGFITDTQYF. The full variable domain, with the rest looked up from reference TRBV19 and TRBJ2-3, is DGGITQSPKYLFRKEGQNVTLSCEQNLNHDAMYWYRQDPGQGLRLIYYSQIVNDFQKGDIAEGYSVSREKKESFPLTVTSAQKNPTAFYLCASSRVAGFITDTQYFGPGTRLTVL.

This clonotype came up a few times. V is TRBV6-1 and J is TRBJ2-3; D possibly corresponds to TRBD2 (6 bases). Germline V gene sequence: CDR1 MNHNS, CDR2 SASEGT. The V end was cut by 2 bases, the J end by 7 bases, with 13 bases between. CDR3 length equals 14 residues. As DNA, the CDR3 is TGTGCCAGCAGTGAATGGGGCGGGATGAATACGCAGTATTTT. This encodes CASSEWGGMNTQYF.

The chain carries TRBV20-1 and TRBJ2-6; TRBD1 matches at 8 bases. Germline CDR1 is DFQATT and CDR2 is SNEGSKA (reference sequence). The V gene end was trimmed by 6 bases and the J gene end by 0 bases; junction bases not matched to a gene: 4. The CDR3 is 15 amino acids. CDR3 loop: CSAGQGASGANVLTF. CDR3 bases: TGCAGTGCAGGACAGGGAGCCTCTGGGGCCAACGTCCTGACTTTC.

This clonotype was seen a few times. The chain has TRBV3-1 and TRBJ2-7; 7 bases are shared with TRBD1. V gave up 3 bases and J gave up 5 bases; unmatched junction bases: 1. Germline CDR1 is LGHDT and CDR2 is YNNKEL (reference sequence). The CDR3 is 12 residues long. In DNA, the CDR3 is TGTGCCAGCAGCCACGGGACAGACGAGCAGTACTTC. It encodes CASSHGTDEQYF.

This sequence joins TRBV20-1 and TRBJ2-5; no clear D gene. CDR3 length: 12 amino acids. The V end was cut by 6 bases, the J end by 5 bases, with 13 bases between. Germline V gene lookup returns CDR1 DFQATT and CDR2 SNEGSKA (reference sequence). The CDR3 here is CSAHTLGETQYF. CDR3 in DNA: TGCAGTGCCCACACCCTTGGGGAGACCCAGTACTTC.

The sample holds a few counts of this clonotype. This chain links TRBV4-1 with TRBJ2-2, with 8 positions matching TRBD1. V was clipped by 4 bases and J by 5 bases; unmatched bases: 6. This CDR3 is built from 15 residues. CDR1 and CDR2 (germline): MGHRA, YSYEKL. This CDR3 reads CASSPPDRATGELFF. The CDR3 DNA reads as TGCGCCAGCAGCCCCCCGGACAGGGCAACCGGGGAGCTGTTTTTT.

The genes are TRBV5-5 and TRBJ2-1; 9 positions agree with TRBD2. Germline V lookup: CDR1 SGHKS, CDR2 YYEKEE (reference sequence). J was trimmed by 5 bases and V by 2 bases; bases with no gene match: 8. This CDR3 is 16 amino acids long. The DNA of the CDR3 is TGTGCCAGCAGCTTCGTAGCGGGAGTGGTGCACAATGAGCAGTTCTTC. It translates to CASSFVAGVVHNEQFF.

This clonotype was detected a few times. The chain links TRBV14 to TRBJ2-1; the D is unclear. V lost 2 bases to trimming and J lost 6 bases, with 14 bases between them. The CDR3 totals 15 residues. Germline CDR1 SGHDN, CDR2 FVKESK. The CDR3 reads CASSQIRHTFNEQFF. Here the CDR3 DNA reads TGTGCCAGCAGCCAAATCCGGCACACTTTCAATGAGCAGTTCTTC.

The V gene is TRBV7-2, the J gene TRBJ2-7; 9 positions agree with TRBD1. The germline CDR1 and CDR2 sequences are SGHTA and FQGNSA. The CDR3 is 14 residues long. Losses at the gene ends were 5 bases for V and 2 bases for J; bases not matched to a gene: 4. CDR3 coding DNA: TGTGCCAGCAGCCCAAGGACAGGGGCCTACGAGCAGTACTTC. It is translated as CASSPRTGAYEQYF.

This clonotype was counted between two and nine times. The chain recombines TRBV3-1 with TRBJ2-1; D possibly uses TRBD1 or TRBD2 (5 bases each). From germline, CDR1 is LGHDT and CDR2 YNNKEL (reference sequence). The CDR3 consists of 16 residues. V lost 2 bases and J lost 5, with 16 bases in between. The CDR3 reads CASSQSALRGHNEQFF. For the CDR3, the DNA is TGTGCCAGCAGCCAATCCGCTCTTCGGGGCCACAATGAGCAGTTCTTC.

The chain uses TRBV4-1 and TRBJ2-5, with TRBD2 as a possible D gene (7 bases). The V gene lost 4 bases and the J gene lost 5 bases, with 17 bases spanning the gap. The CDR3 length is 15 residues. Per germline, CDR1 MGHRA and CDR2 YSYEKL. CDR3 nucleotides: TGCGCCAGCAGCCTAGGGGGGGCGGCTGTGGAGACCCAGTACTTC. This encodes CASSLGGAAVETQYF.

This clonotype was seen a handful of times. This chain connects TRBV20-1 to TRBJ2-5; D not certain. Trimming pared 3 bases from V and 0 bases from J, leaving 5 bases between. The CDR3 runs 12 residues. Per the germline V gene, CDR1 is DFQATT and CDR2 is SNEGSKA (reference sequence). CDR3 protein: CSARGYQETQYF. CDR3 DNA: TGCAGTGCTAGGGGCTACCAAGAGACCCAGTACTTC.

This clonotype was detected a few times. The gene calls are TRBV12-3 or TRBV12-4 and TRBJ2-7; the match to TRBD1 covers 7 bases. There are 16 residues in the CDR3. Germline trimming cut 6 bases from V and 2 bases from J; bases unmatched to any gene: 13. As DNA, the CDR3 is TGTGCCAGCAGATACACCGGGACAGCGCTGACCTACGAGCAGTACTTC. Its protein product is CASRYTGTALTYEQYF.

The J gene is TRBJ2-7, the V gene TRBV5-1, with 8 positions matching TRBD2. The CDR3 runs 13 residues. Germline-derived CDR1 and CDR2 are SGHRS and YFSETQ. V shed 6 bases and J 2 bases; nucleotides not matched to a gene: 4. The CDR3 nucleotides are TGCGCCAGCAAAGCGGGGGCAACCTACGAGCAGTACTTC. This translates into CASKAGATYEQYF.

The V and J genes are TRBV12-3 or TRBV12-4 and TRBJ2-7, with TRBD1 matching over 8 bases. With V trimmed by 3 bases and J by 3 bases, 4 bases remained unmatched. The CDR3 has 14 residues. The CDR3 loop reads CASSFGTGHYEQYF. For the CDR3, the DNA is TGTGCCAGCAGTTTTGGGACAGGACACTACGAGCAGTACTTC.